Reported below is one T cell receptor (beta chain). This entry is derived from a study of T cells after yellow fever vaccination. TCRdb itself ran the 5' RACE reads through MiXCR, one entry per CDR3 protein. The sample lists approximately 510,000 distinct CDR3 sequences, about a fifth occurring once. The V gene lost 0 bases and the J gene lost 7 bases, with 13 bases spanning the gap. CDR1 and CDR2 from the germline V gene are SGHRS and YFSETQ. The CDR3 is 15 amino acids. This clonotype was obtained from a man younger than 30 who received the YFV17D yellow fever vaccine. The sequencing used PBMCs, collected roughly 20 days after the first yellow fever vaccination. V and J are TRBV5-1 and TRBJ2-2; D may be TRBD1 or TRBD2 (6 bases each). CDR3 sequence: CASSLEGGPIGELFF. The CDR3 coding sequence is TGCGCCAGCAGCTTGGAGGGGGGCCCCATCGGGGAGCTGTTTTTT.